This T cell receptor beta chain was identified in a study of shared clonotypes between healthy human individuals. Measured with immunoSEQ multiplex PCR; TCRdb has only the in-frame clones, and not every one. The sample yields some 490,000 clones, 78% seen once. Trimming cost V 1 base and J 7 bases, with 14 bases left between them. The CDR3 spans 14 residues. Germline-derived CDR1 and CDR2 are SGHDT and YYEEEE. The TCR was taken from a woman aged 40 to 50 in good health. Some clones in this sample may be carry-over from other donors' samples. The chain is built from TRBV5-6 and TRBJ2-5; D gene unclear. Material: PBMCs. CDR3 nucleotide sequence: TGTGCCAGCAGCTTGTCTTCTAGTTTGGCGACCCAGTACTTC. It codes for CASSLSSSLATQYF.